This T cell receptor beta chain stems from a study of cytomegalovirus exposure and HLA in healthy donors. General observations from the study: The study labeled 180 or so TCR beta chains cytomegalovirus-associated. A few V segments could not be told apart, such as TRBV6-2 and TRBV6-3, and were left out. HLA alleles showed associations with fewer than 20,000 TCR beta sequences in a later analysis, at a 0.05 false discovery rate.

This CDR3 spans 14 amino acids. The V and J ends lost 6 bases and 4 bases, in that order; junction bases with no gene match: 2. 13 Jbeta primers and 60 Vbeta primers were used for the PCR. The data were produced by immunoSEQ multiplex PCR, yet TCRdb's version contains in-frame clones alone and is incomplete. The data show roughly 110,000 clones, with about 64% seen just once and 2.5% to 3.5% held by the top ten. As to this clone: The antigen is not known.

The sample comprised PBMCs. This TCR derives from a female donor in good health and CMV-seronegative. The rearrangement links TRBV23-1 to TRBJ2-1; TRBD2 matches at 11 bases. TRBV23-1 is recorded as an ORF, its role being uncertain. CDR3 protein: CASRRLAGYNEQFF. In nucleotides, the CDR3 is TGCGCCAGCAGAAGACTAGCGGGGTACAATGAGCAGTTCTTC.